The next 7 T cell receptor beta chains were all read from a single sample in a study of T cell responses to AZD1222 COVID-19 vaccine. Generated by immunoSEQ multiplex PCR, the TCRdb table keeps only in-frame clones and is missing some. The table lists 110,000 to 150,000 clones, more than 85% of them singletons. Source: peripheral blood, taken on day 0 of AZD1222 vaccination. The receptors were sampled from an adult in good health.

The chain joins TRBV30 to TRBJ2-5; the D call may be TRBD1 or TRBD2 (6 bases each). CDR3 size: 13 residues. V shed 0 bases and J shed 5 bases, with 10 bases lying between them. CDR1 and CDR2 from the germline V gene are GTSNPN and SVGIG (reference sequence). CDR3 protein: CAWSVGGLETQYF. Written as DNA, the CDR3 is TGTGCCTGGAGTGTAGGGGGGTTGGAGACCCAGTACTTC.

The J gene is TRBJ2-7, the V gene TRBV5-4; D remains unclear. The CDR3 consists of 14 residues. Germline CDR1 and CDR2: SGHNT and YYREEE (reference sequence). Between the trimmed V and J ends, which lost 4 bases and 5 bases, there was a span of 16 bases. CDR3 DNA sequence: TGTGCCAGCAGCCCCGGCGGATCAAGTGACGAGCAGTACTTC. It specifies CASSPGGSSDEQYF. The variable domain in full, with the rest retrieved from reference TRBV5-4 and TRBJ2-7, is ETGVTQSPTHLIKTRGQQVTLRCSSQSGHNTVSWYQQALGQGPQFIFQYYREEENGRGNFPPRFSGLQFPNYSSELNVNALELDDSALYLCASSPGGSSDEQYFGPGTRLTVT.

This clone occurred a few times. In DNA form, the CDR3 reads TGCGCCAGCAGTGAGCTGTCTGCAGGGGAGTACAGAGGAGAAGAGACCCAGTACTTC. This translates into CASSELSAGEYRGEETQYF. The chain has TRBV10-1 and TRBJ2-5, with a possible D match to TRBD1 (6 bases). Germline V gives CDR1 WNHNN, CDR2 SYGVQD (reference sequence). The ends were cut back, 2 bases at V and 3 bases at J, with 25 bases in the middle. CDR3 length: 19 residues.

This sequence joins TRBV7-2 and TRBJ2-3; TRBD2 might be the D (6 bases). Trimming stripped 0 bases from V and 8 bases from J, with 9 bases between. CDR3 length: 13 amino acids. Per the germline V gene, CDR1 is SGHTA and CDR2 is FQGNSA. The CDR3 coding sequence is TGTGCCAGCAGCTTAGCTAGCGGAAGTACGCAGTATTTT. Translation gives CASSLASGSTQYF. The full variable domain, its missing parts supplied by reference TRBV7-2 and TRBJ2-3, is GAGVSQSPSNKVTEKGKDVELRCDPISGHTALYWYRQSLGQGLEFLIYFQGNSAPDKSGLPSDRFSAERTGGSVSTLTIQRTQQEDSAVYLCASSLASGSTQYFGPGTRLTVL.

V and J are TRBV9 and TRBJ1-5; no clear D gene. V gave up 0 bases and J gave up 5 bases, with 6 bases separating them. Looked up from germline, CDR1 is SGDLS and CDR2 is YYNGEE. The CDR3 consists of 13 residues. In DNA form, the CDR3 reads TGTGCCAGCAGCGTAGACTCGGATCAGCCCCAGCATTTT. This translates into CASSVDSDQPQHF.

V gene TRBV6-2 or TRBV6-3 combines with J gene TRBJ2-1, with D uncertain. V lost 2 bases and J lost 6, with 8 bases in between. Germline lookup yields CDR1 MNHEY and CDR2 SVGEGT. This CDR3 is 13 amino acids long. CDR3 DNA: TGTGCCAGCAGTTACCAAGGGTTCAATGAGCAGTTCTTC. It yields the protein CASSYQGFNEQFF.

This chain uses TRBV7-3 with TRBJ2-7; possibly TRBD2 for D (6 bases). CDR1 SGHTA and CDR2 FQGTGA come from the germline V gene. V was cut by 0 bases and J by 5 bases, with 11 bases left in between. The length of the CDR3 is 14 residues. CDR3 DNA sequence: TGTGCCAGCAGCTTAACGGGGTCGGGGGACGAGCAGTACTTC. Protein product: CASSLTGSGDEQYF.